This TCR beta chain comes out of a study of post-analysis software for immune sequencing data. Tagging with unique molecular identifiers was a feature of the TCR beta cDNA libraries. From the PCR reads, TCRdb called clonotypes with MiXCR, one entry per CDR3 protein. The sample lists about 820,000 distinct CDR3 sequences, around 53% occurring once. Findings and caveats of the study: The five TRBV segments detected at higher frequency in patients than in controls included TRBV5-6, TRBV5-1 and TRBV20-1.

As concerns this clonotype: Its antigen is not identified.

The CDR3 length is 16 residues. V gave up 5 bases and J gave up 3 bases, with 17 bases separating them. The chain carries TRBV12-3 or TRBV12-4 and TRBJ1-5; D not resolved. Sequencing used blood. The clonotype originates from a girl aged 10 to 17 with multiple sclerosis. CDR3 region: CASSNGRVENNQPQHF. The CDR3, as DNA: TGTGCCAGCAGTAATGGACGCGTGGAGAACAATCAGCCCCAGCATTTT.